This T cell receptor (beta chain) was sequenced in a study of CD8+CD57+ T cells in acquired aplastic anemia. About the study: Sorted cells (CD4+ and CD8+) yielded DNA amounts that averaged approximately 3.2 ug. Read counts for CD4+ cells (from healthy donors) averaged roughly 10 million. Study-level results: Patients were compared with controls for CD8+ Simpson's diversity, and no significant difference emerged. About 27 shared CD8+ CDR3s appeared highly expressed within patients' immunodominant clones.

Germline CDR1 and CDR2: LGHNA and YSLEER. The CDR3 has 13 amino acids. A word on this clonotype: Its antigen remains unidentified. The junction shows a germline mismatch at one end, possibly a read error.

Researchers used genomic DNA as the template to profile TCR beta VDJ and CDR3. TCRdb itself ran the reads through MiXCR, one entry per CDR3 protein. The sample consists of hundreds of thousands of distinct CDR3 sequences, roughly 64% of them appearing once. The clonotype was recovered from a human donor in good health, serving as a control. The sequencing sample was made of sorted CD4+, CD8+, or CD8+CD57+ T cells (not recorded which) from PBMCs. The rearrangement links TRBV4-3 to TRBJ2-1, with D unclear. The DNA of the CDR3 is TGCGCCAGCAGCCAAGCCCCGTACAATGAGCAGTCCTTC. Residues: CASSQAPYNEQSF.